This TCR beta chain is from a study of cytomegalovirus exposure and HLA in healthy donors. V lost 7 bases and J lost 6; bases outside the gene matches: 6. Germline CDR1 and CDR2: LNHDA and SQIVND (reference sequence). The CDR3 has 12 residues. The PCR was carried out with 60 Vbeta primers and 13 Jbeta primers. Using immunoSEQ multiplex PCR, the repertoire was profiled, and TCRdb retains in-frame clones only, with some absent. Of approximately 100,000 clones in the sample, roughly 69% were seen once. The rearrangement uses TRBV19 and TRBJ2-7, with TRBD1 matching over 7 bases. This TCR was sampled from a man aged 50-59 years in good health and CMV-seropositive. The specimen was PBMCs. The chain's CDR3 is CASKGAAGEQYF. CDR3 nucleotides: TGTGCCAGTAAGGGGGCCGCGGGCGAGCAGTACTTC.